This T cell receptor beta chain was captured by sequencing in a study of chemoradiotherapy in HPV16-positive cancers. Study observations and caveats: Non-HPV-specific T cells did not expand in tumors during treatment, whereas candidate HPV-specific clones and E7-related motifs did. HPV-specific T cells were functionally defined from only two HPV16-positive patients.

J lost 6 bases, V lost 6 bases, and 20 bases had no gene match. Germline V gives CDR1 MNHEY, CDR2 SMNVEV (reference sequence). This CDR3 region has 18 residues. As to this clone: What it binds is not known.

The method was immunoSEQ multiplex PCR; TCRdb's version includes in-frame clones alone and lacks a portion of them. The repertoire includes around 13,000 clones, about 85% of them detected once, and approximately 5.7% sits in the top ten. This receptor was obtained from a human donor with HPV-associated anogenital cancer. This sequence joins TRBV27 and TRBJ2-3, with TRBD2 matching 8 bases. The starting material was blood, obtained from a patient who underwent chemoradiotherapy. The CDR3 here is CASRLSAGGLYRRDTQYF. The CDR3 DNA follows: TGTGCCAGCAGATTGTCCGCGGGGGGCCTCTATAGGCGCGATACGCAGTATTTT.